This T cell receptor (beta chain) derives from a study of T cell responses to AZD1222 COVID-19 vaccine. Overall study: Analyses pooled second doses at about 4 or about 12 weeks. General study findings and limits: Only 5 or 6 AZD1222 recipients were seropositive at baseline.

A word on this clone: The antigen is undetermined.

The CDR3 is 12 amino acids. Germline V gene lookup returns CDR1 ENHRY and CDR2 SYGVKD. With 2 bases removed from V and 10 bases from J, the gap between germline ends came to 11 bases. The repertoire was sequenced with immunoSEQ multiplex PCR; TCRdb's copy has only in-frame clones and lacks some. The sample yields approximately 260,000 clones, over 90% seen once. Sequencing was performed on peripheral blood, taken on day 0 of AZD1222 vaccination. The V gene is TRBV10-3, the J gene TRBJ1-1; D not certain. The sequence was collected from an adult in good health. CDR3 in DNA: TGTGCCATCAGTGAGGAGAGGGCAACAGCTTTCTTT. This translates into CAISEERATAFF.